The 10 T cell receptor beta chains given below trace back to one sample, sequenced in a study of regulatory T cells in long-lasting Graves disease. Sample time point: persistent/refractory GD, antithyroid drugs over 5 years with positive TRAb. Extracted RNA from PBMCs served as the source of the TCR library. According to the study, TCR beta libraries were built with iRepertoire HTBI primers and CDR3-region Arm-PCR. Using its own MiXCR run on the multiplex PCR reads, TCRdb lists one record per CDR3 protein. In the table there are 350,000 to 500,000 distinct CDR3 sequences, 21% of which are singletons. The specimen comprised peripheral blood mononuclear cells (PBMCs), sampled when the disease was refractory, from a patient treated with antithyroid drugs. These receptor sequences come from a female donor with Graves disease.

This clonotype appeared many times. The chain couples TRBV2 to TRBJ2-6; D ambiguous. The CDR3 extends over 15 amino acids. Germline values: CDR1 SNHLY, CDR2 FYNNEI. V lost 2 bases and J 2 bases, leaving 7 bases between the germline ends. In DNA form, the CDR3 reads TGTGCCAGCAGTGAAACTCCCACTGGGGCCAACGTCCTGACTTTC. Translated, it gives CASSETPTGANVLTF.

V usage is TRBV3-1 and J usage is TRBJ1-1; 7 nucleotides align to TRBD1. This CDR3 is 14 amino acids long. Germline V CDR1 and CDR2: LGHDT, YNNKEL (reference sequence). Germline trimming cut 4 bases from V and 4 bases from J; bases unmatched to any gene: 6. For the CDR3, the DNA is TGTGCCAGCAGCCTACAGGGGTTGGGCACTGAAGCTTTCTTT. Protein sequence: CASSLQGLGTEAFF.

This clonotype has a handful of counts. CDR3 DNA sequence: TGTGCCAGCAGTTCCGGAGGGGGGTTATTGGGGTGGAATTTGAACACTGAAGCTTTCTTT. It is translated as CASSSGGGLLGWNLNTEAFF. This rearrangement joins TRBV28 to TRBJ1-1; a weak D match, TRBD1 (6 bases). Germline V gene lookup returns CDR1 MDHEN and CDR2 SYDVKM. The CDR3 length is 20 residues. V lost 4 bases and J lost 0, with 27 bases in between.

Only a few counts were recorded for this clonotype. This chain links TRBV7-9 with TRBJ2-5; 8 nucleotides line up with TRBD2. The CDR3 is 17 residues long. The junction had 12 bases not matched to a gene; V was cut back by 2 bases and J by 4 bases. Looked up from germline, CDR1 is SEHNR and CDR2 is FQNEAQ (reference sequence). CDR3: CASSLSAGVGSPETQYF. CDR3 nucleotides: TGTGCCAGCAGCTTATCAGCGGGAGTTGGGTCGCCAGAGACCCAGTACTTC. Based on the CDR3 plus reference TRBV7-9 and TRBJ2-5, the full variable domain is DTGVSQNPRHKITKRGQNVTFRCDPISEHNRLYWYRQTLGQGPEFLTYFQNEAQLEKSRLLSDRFSAERPKGSFSTLEIQRTEQGDSAMYLCASSLSAGVGSPETQYFGPGTRLLVL.

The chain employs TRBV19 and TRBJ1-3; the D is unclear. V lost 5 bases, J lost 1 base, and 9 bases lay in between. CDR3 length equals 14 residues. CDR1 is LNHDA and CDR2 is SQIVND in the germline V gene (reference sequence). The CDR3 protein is CASSAPGSGNTIYF. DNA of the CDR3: TGTGCCAGTAGTGCCCCGGGGTCTGGAAACACCATATATTTT.

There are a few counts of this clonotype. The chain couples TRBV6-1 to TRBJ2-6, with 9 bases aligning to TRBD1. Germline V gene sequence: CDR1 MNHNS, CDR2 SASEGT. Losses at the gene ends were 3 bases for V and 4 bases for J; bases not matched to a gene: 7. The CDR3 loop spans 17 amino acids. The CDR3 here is CASSDTGGAGGANVLTF. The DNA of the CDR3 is TGTGCCAGCAGTGATACAGGGGGCGCGGGGGGGGCCAACGTCCTGACTTTC.

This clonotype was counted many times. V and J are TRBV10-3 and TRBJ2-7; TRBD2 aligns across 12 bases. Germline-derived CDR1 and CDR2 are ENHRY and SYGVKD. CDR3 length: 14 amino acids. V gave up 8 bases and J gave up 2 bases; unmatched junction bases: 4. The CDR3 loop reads CAISRTSGTYEQYF. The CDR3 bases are TGTGCCATCTCCCGGACTAGCGGGACCTACGAGCAGTACTTC.

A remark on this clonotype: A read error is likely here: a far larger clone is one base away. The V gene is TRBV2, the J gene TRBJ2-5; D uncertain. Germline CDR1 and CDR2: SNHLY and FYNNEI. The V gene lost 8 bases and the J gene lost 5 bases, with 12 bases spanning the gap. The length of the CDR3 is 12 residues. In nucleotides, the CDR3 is TGTGCCAGCGGCTTAGATGGTGAGACCCAGTACTTC. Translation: CASGLDGETQYF.

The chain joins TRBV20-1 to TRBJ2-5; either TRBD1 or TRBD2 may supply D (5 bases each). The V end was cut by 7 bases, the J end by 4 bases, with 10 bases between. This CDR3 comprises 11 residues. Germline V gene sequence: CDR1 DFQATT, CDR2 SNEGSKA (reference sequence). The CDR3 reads CSVAGRETQYF. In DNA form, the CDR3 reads TGCAGTGTTGCAGGGAGAGAGACCCAGTACTTC.

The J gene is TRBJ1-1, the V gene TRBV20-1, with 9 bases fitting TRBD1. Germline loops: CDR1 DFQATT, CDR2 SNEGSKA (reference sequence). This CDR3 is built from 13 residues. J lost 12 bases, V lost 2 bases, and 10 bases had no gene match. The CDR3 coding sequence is TGCAGTGCTAGACAGGGACAGGGCATTGTGTCTTTCTTT. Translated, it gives CSARQGQGIVSFF.